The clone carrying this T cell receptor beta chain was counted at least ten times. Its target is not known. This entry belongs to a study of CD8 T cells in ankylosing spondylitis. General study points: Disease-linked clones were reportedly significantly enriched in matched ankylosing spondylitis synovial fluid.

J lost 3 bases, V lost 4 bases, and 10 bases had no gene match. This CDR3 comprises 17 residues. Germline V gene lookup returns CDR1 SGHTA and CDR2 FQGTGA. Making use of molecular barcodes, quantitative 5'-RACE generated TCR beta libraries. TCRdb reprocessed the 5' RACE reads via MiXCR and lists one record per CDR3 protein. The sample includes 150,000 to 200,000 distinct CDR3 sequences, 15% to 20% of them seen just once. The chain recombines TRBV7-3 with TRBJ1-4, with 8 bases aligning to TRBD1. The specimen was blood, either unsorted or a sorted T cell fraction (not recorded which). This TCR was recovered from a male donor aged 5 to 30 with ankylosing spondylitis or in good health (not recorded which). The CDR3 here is CASSSLLLQGANEKLFF. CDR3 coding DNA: TGTGCCAGCAGCTCCCTCCTTCTACAGGGGGCTAATGAAAAACTGTTTTTT. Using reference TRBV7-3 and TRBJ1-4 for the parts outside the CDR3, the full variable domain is GAGVSQTPSNKVTEKGKYVELRCDPISGHTALYWYRQSLGQGPEFLIYFQGTGAADDSGLPNDRFFAVRPEGSVSTLKIQRTERGDSAVYLCASSSLLLQGANEKLFFGSGTQLSVL.